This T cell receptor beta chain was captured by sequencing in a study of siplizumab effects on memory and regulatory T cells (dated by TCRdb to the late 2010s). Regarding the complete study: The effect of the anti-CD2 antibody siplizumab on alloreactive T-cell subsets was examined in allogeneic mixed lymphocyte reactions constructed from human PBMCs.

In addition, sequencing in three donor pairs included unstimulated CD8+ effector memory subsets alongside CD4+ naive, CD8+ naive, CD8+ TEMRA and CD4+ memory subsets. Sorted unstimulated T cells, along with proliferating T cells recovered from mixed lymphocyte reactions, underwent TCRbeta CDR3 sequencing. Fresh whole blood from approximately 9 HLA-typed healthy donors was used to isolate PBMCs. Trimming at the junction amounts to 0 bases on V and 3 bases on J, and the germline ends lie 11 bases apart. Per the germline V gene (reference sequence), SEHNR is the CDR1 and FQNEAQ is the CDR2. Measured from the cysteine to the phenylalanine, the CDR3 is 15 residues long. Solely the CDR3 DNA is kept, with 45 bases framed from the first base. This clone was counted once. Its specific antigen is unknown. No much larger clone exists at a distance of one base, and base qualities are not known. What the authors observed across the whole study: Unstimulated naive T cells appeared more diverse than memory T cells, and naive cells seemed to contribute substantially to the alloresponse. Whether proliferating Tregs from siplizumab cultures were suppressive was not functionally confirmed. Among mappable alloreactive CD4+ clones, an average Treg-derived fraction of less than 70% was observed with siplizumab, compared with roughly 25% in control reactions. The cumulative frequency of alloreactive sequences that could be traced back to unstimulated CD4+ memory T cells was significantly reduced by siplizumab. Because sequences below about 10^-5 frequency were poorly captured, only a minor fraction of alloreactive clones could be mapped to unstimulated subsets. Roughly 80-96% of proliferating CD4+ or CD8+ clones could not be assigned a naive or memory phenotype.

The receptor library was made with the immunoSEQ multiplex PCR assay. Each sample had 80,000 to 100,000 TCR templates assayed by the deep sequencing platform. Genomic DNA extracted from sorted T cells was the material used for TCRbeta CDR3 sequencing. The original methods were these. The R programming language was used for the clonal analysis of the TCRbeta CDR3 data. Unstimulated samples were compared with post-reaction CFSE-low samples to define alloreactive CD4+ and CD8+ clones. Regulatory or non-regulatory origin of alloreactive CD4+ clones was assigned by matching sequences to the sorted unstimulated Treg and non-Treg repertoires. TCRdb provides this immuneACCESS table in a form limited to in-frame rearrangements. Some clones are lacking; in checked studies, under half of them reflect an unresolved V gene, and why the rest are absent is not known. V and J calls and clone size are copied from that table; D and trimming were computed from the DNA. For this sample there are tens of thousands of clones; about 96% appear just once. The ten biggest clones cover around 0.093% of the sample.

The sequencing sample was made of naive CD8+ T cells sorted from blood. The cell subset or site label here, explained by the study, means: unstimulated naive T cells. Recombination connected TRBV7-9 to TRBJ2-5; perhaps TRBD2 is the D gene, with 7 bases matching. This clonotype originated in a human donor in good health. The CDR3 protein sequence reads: CASSLAGGQEETQYF. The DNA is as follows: TGTGCCAGCAGCTTAGCCGGGGGGCAAGAAGAGACCCAGTACTTC.